The 16 T cell receptor beta chains below come from one sample, sequenced in a study of T cell responses to AZD1222 COVID-19 vaccine (dated by TCRdb to the early 2020s). To prepare the library, the immunoSEQ multiplex PCR assay was applied. Imported from immuneACCESS, the table was reduced by TCRdb to in-frame sequences with V and J called. These copies leave out some clones; in studies compared against another copy, an unresolved V gene accounts for under half, and the cause of the remainder is not known. Here the sample has approximately 150,000 clones; roughly 89% occur a single time. Of the sample, roughly 1.1% falls within the top ten clones. The sample's time point label, in plain terms: about 28 days (+/-7) after the second vaccine dose. The starting material was peripheral blood, obtained 28 days after the second AZD1222 dose. The source of these receptors is an adult who received the AZD1222 COVID-19 vaccine.

This sequence joins TRBV12-5 and TRBJ1-1, with D perhaps matching TRBD1 (5 bases). From germline, CDR1 is LGHNT and CDR2 FRNRAP. The germline V and J ends were trimmed by 0 bases and 6 bases, with 14 bases remaining between them. The length of the CDR3 is 15 residues. The DNA of the CDR3 is TGTGCTAGTGGTTTGGTACTGAGGGGAGGGTCTGAAGCTTTCTTT. Translating it yields CASGLVLRGGSEAFF. Supplemented by reference TRBV12-5 and TRBJ1-1, the full variable domain reads DARVTQTPRHKVTEMGQEVTMRCQPILGHNTVFWYRQTMMQGLELLAYFRNRAPLDDSGMPKDRFSAEMPDATLATLKIQPSEPRDSAVYFCASGLVLRGGSEAFFGQGTRLTVV.

This sequence joins TRBV7-2 and TRBJ2-7; D ambiguous. V was trimmed by 9 bases and J by 2 bases, leaving 11 bases between them. This CDR3 is built from 12 residues. CDR1 SGHTA and CDR2 FQGNSA come from the germline V gene. The CDR3 region has the DNA TGTGCCAGTGGCGGAAGTCCCTACGAGCAGTACTTC. Its translation: CASGGSPYEQYF.

To note about this clone: Other DNA sequences within the sample encode an identical CDR3. The chain joins TRBV28 to TRBJ1-2; D remains unclear. Deletions cut 2 bases from V and 5 bases from J, with 6 bases between. Per germline, CDR1 MDHEN and CDR2 SYDVKM. The CDR3 totals 12 residues. The CDR3 sequence is CASSLEGYGYTF. In DNA, the CDR3 is TGTGCCAGCAGTTTAGAAGGGTATGGCTACACCTTC.

The chain joins TRBV19 to TRBJ1-1; D gene ambiguous. Trimming removed 5 bases at V and 4 bases at J, with 14 bases between. This CDR3 spans 14 amino acids. CDR1 is LNHDA and CDR2 is SQIVND in the germline V gene (reference sequence). The CDR3: CASSPTALGTEAFF. Written as DNA, the CDR3 is TGTGCCAGTAGTCCCACAGCCTTGGGCACTGAAGCTTTCTTT.

This clone has just a few counts. This chain links TRBV15 with TRBJ1-1; a weak D match, TRBD1 (5 bases). The V gene lost 5 bases and the J gene lost 5 bases, with 12 bases spanning the gap. Germline values: CDR1 LNHNV, CDR2 YYDKDF (reference sequence). CDR3 size: 13 residues. CDR3 sequence reads: CATSRGEKTEAFF. DNA of the CDR3: TGTGCCACCAGCCGAGGGGAAAAGACTGAAGCTTTCTTT.

The chain couples TRBV9 to TRBJ1-5, with D perhaps matching TRBD1 (5 bases). V shed 0 bases and J shed 7 bases, with 8 bases lying between them. Germline V CDR1 and CDR2: SGDLS, YYNGEE. There are 13 residues in the CDR3. The CDR3 is CASSVGEGQPQHF. The CDR3 nucleotides are TGTGCCAGCAGCGTAGGGGAGGGGCAGCCCCAGCATTTT. Drawing the rest from reference TRBV9 and TRBJ1-5, the complete variable domain is DSGVTQTPKHLITATGQRVTLRCSPRSGDLSVYWYQQSLDQGLQFLIQYYNGEERAKGNILERFSAQQFPDLHSELNLSSLELGDSALYFCASSVGEGQPQHFGDGTRLSIL.

This chain uses TRBV2 with TRBJ1-2; TRBD1 is a possible D gene (5 bases). The V end was cut by 8 bases, the J end by 3 bases, with 16 bases between. This CDR3 comprises 14 residues. Per germline, CDR1 SNHLY and CDR2 FYNNEI. In DNA form, the CDR3 reads TGTGCCAGCCGACCAGACAGCGCGCACTATGGCTACACCTTC. Protein product: CASRPDSAHYGYTF.

This chain connects TRBV9 to TRBJ1-4; no clear D gene. This CDR3 is 16 amino acids long. Trimming took 0 bases from V and 3 from J, leaving 12 bases between them. Germline V lookup: CDR1 SGDLS, CDR2 YYNGEE. CDR3 in amino acids: CASSVGSRGSNEKLFF. The CDR3 nucleotides read TGTGCCAGCAGCGTAGGGTCCCGAGGCTCTAATGAAAAACTGTTTTTT.

This clone was seen more than once but under ten times. The chain has TRBV18 and TRBJ1-1; D uncertain. Between the trimmed V and J ends, which lost 3 bases and 0 bases, there was a span of 8 bases. The length of the CDR3 is 14 residues. CDR1 KGHSH and CDR2 LQKENI come from the germline V gene. The CDR3 nucleotides are TGTGCCAGCTCACCTGGAGGGTTGAACACTGAAGCTTTCTTT. Translation: CASSPGGLNTEAFF.

The V gene is TRBV4-3, the J gene TRBJ2-7; no definite D call. V gave up 0 bases and J gave up 2 bases, with 11 bases separating them. Germline V lookup: CDR1 LGHNA, CDR2 YSLEER. The CDR3 runs to 15 residues. Here the CDR3 reads CASSQDRTSPYEQYF. Here the CDR3 DNA reads TGCGCCAGCAGCCAAGATAGAACGAGCCCCTACGAGCAGTACTTC.

J is TRBJ2-5 and V is TRBV11-2; D perhaps matches TRBD2 (6 bases). V was cut by 5 bases and J by 5 bases, with 18 bases left in between. Germline assignment: CDR1 SGHAT and CDR2 FQNNGV. The length of the CDR3 is 15 residues. Written as DNA, the CDR3 is TGTGCCAGCAGCCCCCTGCTGGCGGGGAGGGAGACCCAGTACTTC. Amino acids: CASSPLLAGRETQYF.

The chain is built from TRBV9 and TRBJ2-7; possible D gene TRBD1, 6 bases. Trimming took off 3 bases at V and 0 bases at J, with 13 bases between the two ends. This CDR3 has 15 residues. CDR1 is SGDLS and CDR2 is YYNGEE in the germline V gene. CDR3: CASSAGQSGSYEQYF. CDR3 DNA sequence: TGTGCCAGCAGCGCAGGACAGTCCGGCTCCTACGAGCAGTACTTC.

In its sample, this clone was seen once. The chain links TRBV6-5 to TRBJ1-4; tentatively, D is TRBD1 (5 bases). Germline-derived CDR1 and CDR2 are MNHEY and SVGAGI. V lost 2 bases to trimming and J lost 5 bases, with 9 bases between them. The CDR3 is 14 amino acids. CDR3 protein: CASSYGPGNEKLFF. The CDR3 DNA is TGTGCCAGCAGTTACGGGCCAGGGAATGAAAAACTGTTTTTT.

The gene calls are TRBV6-5 and TRBJ1-1; the D gene is possibly TRBD1 (6 bases). Trimming removed 4 bases from V and 5 bases from J, with 14 bases in between. CDR1 is MNHEY, CDR2 SVGAGI, per germline. The CDR3 sequence is 14 residues long. The CDR3 DNA reads TGTGCCAGCAGTTCCTACAGGGTCGGGACTGAAGCTTTCTTT. This gives the protein CASSSYRVGTEAFF.

V gene TRBV2 combines with J gene TRBJ2-1, with no clear D. V was cut by 8 bases and J by 3 bases, with 14 bases left in between. Germline assignment: CDR1 SNHLY and CDR2 FYNNEI. The CDR3 contains 14 residues. The chain's CDR3 is CASHVDLVYNEQFF. The DNA of the CDR3 is TGTGCCAGCCATGTAGATCTGGTCTACAATGAGCAGTTCTTC. The whole variable domain, filled in from reference TRBV2 and TRBJ2-1, reads EPEVTQTPSHQVTQMGQEVILRCVPISNHLYFYWYRQILGQKVEFLVSFYNNEISEKSEIFDDQFSVERPDGSNFTLKIRSTKLEDSAMYFCASHVDLVYNEQFFGPGTRLTVL.

This sequence joins TRBV6-6 and TRBJ1-2; TRBD1 matches 10 bases. The CDR3 contains 16 residues. Germline CDR1 MNHNY, CDR2 SVGAGI (reference sequence). V gave up 4 bases and J gave up 4 bases; unmatched junction bases: 9. DNA of the CDR3: TGTGCCAGCAGTTGGGACGCAGGACAGGGGGGCTATGGCTACACCTTC. Translated: CASSWDAGQGGYGYTF.